The rows below give T cell receptor beta chains drawn from one sample of a study of shared clonotypes between healthy human individuals. Clones were sequenced by immunoSEQ multiplex PCR, and TCRdb holds only the in-frame ones, with some missing. In the table there are 2.5 million or so clones, more than 80% of which are singletons. The sample taken for sequencing was naive CD4+ T cells sorted from blood. The receptor source for this set is a man between 18 and 35 years old in good health. The CDR3 runs from the conserved cysteine through the conserved F or W. A D gene is named only where the DNA matches it firmly. Some rows have no size entry. The others give once, few or many, or a class for an expanded clone.

TRBV4-3	TRBJ2-7	.	TRBD1	CASSQGQGSSYEQYF	TGCGCCAGCAGCCAGGGACAGGGAAGCTCCTACGAGCAGTACTTC
TRBV4-1	TRBJ1-1	.	.	CASSQSSGEIGGWGEAFF	TGCGCCAGCAGCCAATCTTCGGGGGAGATCGGAGGATGGGGTGAAGCTTTCTTT
TRBV19	TRBJ1-2	once	TRBD1	CASSIGGPGGLTNYGYTF	TGTGCCAGTAGTATAGGGGGGCCAGGGGGCCTTACTAACTATGGCTACACCTTC
TRBV30	TRBJ2-2	.	.	CAWRGPLLPGTGELFF	TGTGCCTGGAGAGGGCCTCTACTCCCGGGCACCGGGGAGCTGTTTTTT
TRBV5-1	TRBJ1-4	.	TRBD1	CASSSGTVTEKLFF	TGCGCCAGCAGCTCCGGGACAGTCACCGAAAAACTGTTTTTT
TRBV7-3	TRBJ2-7	.	.	CASSLSGSSYEQYF	TGTGCCAGCAGCTTATCTGGGAGCTCCTACGAGCAGTACTTC
TRBV6-6	TRBJ1-2	.	.	CASSYLGGRDSGYTF	TGTGCCAGCAGTTACCTTGGGGGGCGCGATTCAGGCTACACCTTC
TRBV5-5	TRBJ1-5	.	.	CASSLLAAIQPQHF	TGTGCCAGCAGCTTGTTAGCGGCTATCCAGCCCCAGCATTTT
TRBV25-1	TRBJ1-5	.	.	CASSEAGAPPQHF	TGTGCCAGCAGTGAAGCGGGTGCCCCGCCCCAGCATTTT
TRBV11-2	TRBJ2-1	.	.	CASSRVGGRYNEQFF	TGTGCCAGCTCTAGGGTAGGGGGTCGTTACAATGAGCAGTTCTTC
TRBV15	TRBJ2-3	.	.	CATGLGPDTQYF	TGTGCCACAGGCCTCGGGCCAGATACGCAGTATTTT
TRBV30	TRBJ2-5	.	TRBD2	CAWTSGAETQYF	TGTGCCTGGACTAGCGGGGCAGAGACCCAGTACTTC
TRBV19	TRBJ2-5	.	.	CASSFGTWETQYF	TGTGCCAGTAGTTTCGGGACGTGGGAGACCCAGTACTTC
TRBV6-5	TRBJ1-6	.	.	CASSYSDSKNSPLHF	TGTGCCAGCAGTTACTCGGACAGTAAAAATTCACCCCTCCACTTT
TRBV19	TRBJ1-2	.	.	CASSPQIAGNYGYTF	TGTGCCAGTAGTCCCCAAATAGCAGGGAACTATGGCTACACCTTC
TRBV20-1	TRBJ1-2	few	.	CSARAEYGYTF	TGCAGTGCTAGAGCGGAGTATGGCTACACCTTC
TRBV7-9	TRBJ2-1	.	TRBD2	CASSFTEDLAAQFF	TGTGCCAGCAGCTTCACCGAAGACCTAGCGGCGCAGTTCTTC
TRBV5-4	TRBJ2-5	.	TRBD2	CASSSSTSGGPETQYF	TGTGCCAGCAGCTCTTCGACTAGCGGGGGGCCAGAGACCCAGTACTTC
TRBV5-1	TRBJ2-5	.	TRBD2	CASSFLAGESPKTQYF	TGCGCCAGCAGCTTTCTAGCGGGGGAGTCTCCCAAGACCCAGTACTTC
TRBV10-1	TRBJ1-1	once	TRBD1	CASSRDRITEAFF	TGCGCCAGCAGTAGGGACAGGATCACTGAAGCTTTCTTT
TRBV19	TRBJ1-5	.	TRBD1	CASRGTGGMLLNQPQHF	TGTGCCAGTAGAGGGACAGGGGGAATGCTTCTCAATCAGCCCCAGCATTTT
TRBV30	TRBJ2-6	.	.	CAWSVRLAKKGASGANVLTF	TGTGCCTGGAGTGTTAGGCTAGCTAAAAAAGGAGCTTCTGGGGCCAACGTCCTGACTTTC
TRBV6-5	TRBJ2-7	.	TRBD2	CATSYAASGREEQYF	TGTGCCACCAGTTACGCCGCTAGCGGGAGGGAAGAGCAGTACTTC
TRBV7-9	TRBJ1-1	.	TRBD1	CASSLADRANTEAFF	TGTGCCAGCAGCTTAGCCGACAGGGCGAACACTGAAGCTTTCTTT
TRBV7-9	TRBJ2-1	.	.	CASSQGGRQFF	TGTGCCTCCAGCCAGGGGGGCAGGCAGTTCTTC
TRBV5-8	TRBJ2-1	once	TRBD1	CASMPRTGKMNNEQFF	TGTGCCAGCATGCCCCGGACAGGGAAAATGAACAATGAGCAGTTCTTC
TRBV19	TRBJ1-1	.	.	CASSILGGTEAFF	TGTGCCAGTAGTATTTTAGGGGGCACTGAAGCTTTCTTT
TRBV4-2	TRBJ1-6	.	.	CASQGSLGNSPLHF	TGTGCCAGCCAGGGGTCTCTAGGCAATTCACCCCTCCACTTT
TRBV5-1	TRBJ2-7	once	.	CASSLAGPVSYEQYF	TGCGCCAGCAGCTTGGCCGGTCCAGTCTCCTACGAGCAGTACTTC
TRBV5-4	TRBJ2-1	.	.	CASSPDQVNEQFF	TGTGCCAGCAGCCCTGACCAGGTCAATGAGCAGTTCTTC
TRBV5-6	TRBJ1-4	.	.	CASSRDGGRREEKLFF	TGTGCCAGCAGCCGGGACGGGGGCCGGAGGGAAGAAAAACTGTTTTTT
TRBV2	TRBJ2-1	.	TRBD2	CAFGLAEYNEQFF	TGTGCCTTTGGACTAGCGGAGTACAATGAGCAGTTCTTC